This T cell receptor (beta chain) was observed in a study of blood T cell repertoires in COVID-19. Two negative PCRs, clearance, or symptom resolution characterized the recovered Cohort 3 donors. This table comes from immunoSEQ multiplex PCR, and its TCRdb copy is limited to in-frame clones, with some not included. The sample records around 390,000 clones, roughly 89% being singletons. The TCR comes from a woman between 45 and 65 years old who had recovered from COVID-19. The material sequenced was PBMCs or T cells enriched from blood (not recorded which).

CDR3 sequence (DNA): TGTGCCAGCAGTGAGAACAGTCTATACTACACCTTC. Translated: CASSENSLYYTF. This chain connects TRBV6-1 to TRBJ1-2, with D hard to call. The germline gives CDR1 MNHNS, CDR2 SASEGT. This CDR3 is 12 amino acids long. V lost 3 bases, J lost 10 bases, and 12 bases lay in between.